The 21 T cell receptor beta chains given below trace back to one sample, sequenced in a study of early T cells in non-severe SARS-CoV-2 infection. One entry per CDR3 protein results from TCRdb running MiXCR on the 5' RACE reads. The repertoire holds some 48,000 distinct CDR3 sequences, with over 7.5% as singletons. Sample: whole blood. The receptor source for this set is an adult who was a healthcare worker with PCR-confirmed SARS-CoV-2 infection or an uninfected control (not recorded which).

This clonotype was counted many times. The V call is TRBV5-1, the J call TRBJ2-1, with D perhaps given as TRBD1 or TRBD2 (6 bases each). The CDR3 length is 15 residues. The V and J ends lost 4 bases and 4 bases respectively, with 15 bases between them. The germline gives CDR1 SGHRS, CDR2 YFSETQ. The CDR3 loop is CASSPEGDKYNEQFF. The CDR3 region has the DNA TGCGCCAGCAGCCCGGAGGGGGACAAATACAATGAGCAGTTCTTC.

The sample holds many counts of this clonotype. The chain has TRBV20-1 and TRBJ2-7, with TRBD2 matching 7 bases. Germline V gene lookup returns CDR1 DFQATT and CDR2 SNEGSKA (reference sequence). The CDR3 is 14 amino acids. V dropped 6 bases and J dropped 7; count of bases not matched to a gene: 15. CDR3 sequence reads: CSAQRGGSTEEQYF. The DNA for the CDR3 is TGCAGTGCCCAACGGGGAGGGTCTACGGAGGAGCAGTACTTC.

This clonotype was picked up many times. V and J are TRBV27 and TRBJ2-7; 8 bases line up with TRBD1. This CDR3 region has 16 residues. The V gene's germline CDR1 is MNHEY and CDR2 SMNVEV (reference sequence). J lost 3 bases, V lost 0 bases, and 7 bases had no gene match. For the CDR3, the DNA is TGTGCCAGCAGTTTATCGGTAGGACAGGGATACTACGAGCAGTACTTC. This sequence encodes CASSLSVGQGYYEQYF.

This clonotype was recorded a few times. The V gene is TRBV7-9, the J gene TRBJ1-6; 9 bases match TRBD1. The CDR3 is 16 amino acids. J was trimmed by 7 bases and V by 5 bases; bases with no gene match: 9. The germline V gene encodes CDR1 SEHNR and CDR2 FQNEAQ (reference sequence). CDR3 sequence reads: CASSAPGTGLNSPLHF. The CDR3 DNA reads TGTGCCAGCAGCGCCCCCGGGACAGGGCTGAATTCACCCCTCCACTTT.

This clonotype showed up many times. The chain recombines TRBV6-5 with TRBJ2-5; 11 bases map to TRBD2. CDR1 and CDR2 (germline): MNHEY, SVGAGI. The CDR3 has 14 residues. Trimming took 6 bases from V and 1 from J; bases not matched to a gene: 1. The CDR3 sequence: CASRGLAAQETQYF. Here the CDR3 DNA reads TGTGCCAGCAGGGGACTAGCGGCCCAAGAGACCCAGTACTTC.

This clonotype was recorded many times. This chain uses TRBV9 with TRBJ2-3, with a weak D call TRBD2 (5 bases). V was clipped by 0 bases and J by 1 base, with 15 bases between them. Per the germline V gene, CDR1 is SGDLS and CDR2 is YYNGEE. The CDR3 is 17 amino acids. CDR3 protein: CASSVGGSGGRTDTQYF. CDR3 nucleotides: TGTGCCAGCAGCGTAGGTGGGAGCGGAGGCCGCACAGATACGCAGTATTTT. The full variable domain, its missing parts supplied by reference TRBV9 and TRBJ2-3, is DSGVTQTPKHLITATGQRVTLRCSPRSGDLSVYWYQQSLDQGLQFLIQYYNGEERAKGNILERFSAQQFPDLHSELNLSSLELGDSALYFCASSVGGSGGRTDTQYFGPGTRLTVL.

This clonotype was counted only a few times. The chain uses TRBV6-2 or TRBV6-3 and TRBJ2-3; TRBD2 matches at 9 bases. The CDR3 is made up of 14 amino acids. Germline V gene sequence: CDR1 MNHEY, CDR2 SVGEGT. The V and J ends lost 7 bases and 3 bases, in that order; junction bases with no gene match: 5. This CDR3 is CASTEGLATDTQYF. As DNA, the CDR3 is TGTGCCAGCACCGAGGGACTAGCAACAGATACGCAGTATTTT.

In its sample, this clonotype was seen a few times. This chain uses TRBV28 with TRBJ2-1; no clear D. This CDR3 region has 13 residues. The germline V gene has CDR1 MDHEN and CDR2 SYDVKM. V lost 6 bases and J lost 9, with 15 bases in between. DNA of the CDR3: TGTGCCAGCAGCCCCCCGGGTGCGTCTGAGCAGTTCTTC. Its translation is CASSPPGASEQFF.

This rearrangement joins TRBV28 to TRBJ2-5; 10 bases fit TRBD2. V lost 6 bases, J lost 4 bases, and 5 bases stayed unmatched. This CDR3 spans 14 amino acids. Germline V gene lookup returns CDR1 MDHEN and CDR2 SYDVKM. Here the CDR3 DNA reads TGTGCCAGCAGGCTAGCGGGAGTGGTAGAGACCCAGTACTTC. This encodes CASRLAGVVETQYF.

This clonotype occurred many times. The gene calls are TRBV5-5 and TRBJ2-7; D unclear. V lost 4 bases and J lost 6, with 17 bases in between. CDR1 and CDR2 (germline): SGHKS, YYEKEE (reference sequence). The CDR3 covers 14 residues. The CDR3 nucleotides read TGTGCCAGCAGCCCACCGAGACCCTCGGGCGAGCAGTACTTC. Translated, it gives CASSPPRPSGEQYF.

This clonotype has at least ten counts. This rearrangement joins TRBV20-1 to TRBJ2-5; weak D call: TRBD2 (5 bases). CDR3 size: 13 residues. Trimming removed 4 bases at V and 9 bases at J, with 18 bases between. CDR1 and CDR2 from the germline V gene are DFQATT and SNEGSKA (reference sequence). This chain's CDR3 is CSAIVASPGAQYF. The CDR3 DNA reads TGCAGTGCTATAGTGGCTAGCCCTGGGGCCCAGTACTTC.

This clonotype was picked up many times. The chain recombines TRBV7-9 with TRBJ2-5; D unresolved. CDR3 length equals 11 residues. V was shortened by 3 bases and J by 4 bases, with 3 bases between the two germline ends. Germline-derived CDR1 and CDR2 are SEHNR and FQNEAQ (reference sequence). The CDR3 DNA reads TGTGCCAGCAGCTTCGCAGAGACCCAGTACTTC. Translation gives CASSFAETQYF.

The table lists this clonotype with many counts. V usage is TRBV12-3 or TRBV12-4 and J usage is TRBJ1-5, with D uncertain. There are 16 residues in the CDR3. Trimming pared 7 bases from V and 0 bases from J, leaving 16 bases between. CDR3 DNA sequence: TGTGCCAGCACTAAGACCGAAACCTATAGCAATCAGCCCCAGCATTTT. Amino acids: CASTKTETYSNQPQHF.

This clonotype was counted at least ten times. The chain carries TRBV7-6 and TRBJ2-1; possibly TRBD1 or TRBD2 for D (6 bases each). Per germline, CDR1 SGHVS and CDR2 FNYEAQ. The CDR3 contains 12 residues. The V end lost 5 bases, the J end lost 11 bases, and 13 bases lay between the germline ends. CDR3 nucleotides: TGTGCCAGCAGCCCGGGGGCCTCGCAGCAGTTCTTC. Translating gives CASSPGASQQFF.

This clonotype was detected ten times or more. The chain recombines TRBV7-9 with TRBJ2-7; D is ambiguous. The germline V gene encodes CDR1 SEHNR and CDR2 FQNEAQ (reference sequence). V was trimmed by 5 bases and J by 2 bases, leaving 13 bases between them. The CDR3 consists of 14 residues. The CDR3 region is CASSPPGPAYEQYF. DNA for the CDR3: TGTGCCAGCAGCCCCCCAGGTCCTGCCTACGAGCAGTACTTC.

This clonotype has just a few counts. One end of the junction does not line up with germline, which may come from a read error. J is TRBJ2-4 and V is TRBV7-2; 9 bases align to TRBD2. The CDR3 is 13 amino acids. From germline, CDR1 is SGHTA and CDR2 FQGNSA. The CDR3 coding sequence is TGTGCCAGCAGCTTATCCCCTAGCGGGAACGGCTTCTTC. Translation: CASSLSPSGNGFF.

This clonotype was recorded at least ten times. The V call is TRBV6-6, the J call TRBJ1-2, with TRBD1 as a possible D gene (5 bases). Per germline, CDR1 MNHNY and CDR2 SVGAGI (reference sequence). V lost 6 bases, J lost 6 bases, and 26 bases lay in between. This CDR3 has 17 residues. As DNA, the CDR3 is TGTGCCAGCAGCGAAACTAGATTAGCAGGGCGTGGGGATGGCTACACCTTC. Residues: CASSETRLAGRGDGYTF.

V and J are TRBV25-1 and TRBJ2-5; D unresolved. CDR3 length: 14 residues. With 4 bases removed from V and 5 bases from J, the gap between germline ends came to 14 bases. Germline V CDR1 and CDR2: MGHDK, SYGVNS. The CDR3 loop reads CASSAPDGYETQYF. In DNA, the CDR3 is TGTGCCAGCAGTGCCCCGGACGGATATGAGACCCAGTACTTC.

Notes on this clonotype: This may stem from a read error, because a much larger clone lies one nucleotide away. The V gene is TRBV18, the J gene TRBJ2-7; 9 bases line up with TRBD1. CDR3 size: 15 residues. J lost 0 bases, V lost 4 bases, and 4 bases had no gene match. Germline loops: CDR1 KGHSH, CDR2 LQKENI. CDR3 loop: CASSQEGQGSYEQYF. The CDR3 nucleotides are TGTGCCAGCTCACAGGAGGGACAGGGCTCCTACGAGCAGTACTTC.

This clonotype was counted at least ten times. The gene calls are TRBV6-1 and TRBJ2-3; 7 bases line up with TRBD2. The V segment lost 7 bases and the J segment 1 base; nucleotides outside the gene matches: 11. The CDR3 runs 16 residues. Germline V gene data show CDR1 as MNHNS and CDR2 as SASEGT. This chain's CDR3 is CASKEWGGLRTDTQYF. The CDR3 nucleotides are TGTGCCAGCAAGGAATGGGGGGGACTGCGCACAGATACGCAGTATTTT.

This clonotype was observed a handful of times. The chain joins TRBV2 to TRBJ2-1, with TRBD2 as a possible D gene (5 bases). The CDR3 covers 16 residues. Trimming left V 5 bases short and J 0 bases short, with 14 bases between. Germline V gene data show CDR1 as SNHLY and CDR2 as FYNNEI. In DNA form, the CDR3 reads TGTGCCAGCAGTAAGAAAGCGGTGAGCTCCTACAATGAGCAGTTCTTC. It is translated as CASSKKAVSSYNEQFF.